This T cell receptor beta chain was found in a study of blood T cell repertoires in COVID-19. Study summary: Acute-phase and convalescent COVID-19 samples originated in the United States, Italy and Spain. T cells, B-cell-depleted T cells, or PBMCs provided the cDNA or gDNA that served as material.

The trim removed 0 bases at V and 1 base at J, leaving 8 bases unmatched. The CDR3 has 18 residues. Looked up from germline, CDR1 is SGHVS and CDR2 is FQNEAQ. Authors' processing steps: The assay estimated nucleated cells by amplifying reference gene primers. This table comes from immunoSEQ multiplex PCR, and its TCRdb copy is limited to in-frame clones, with some not included. V and J calls and clone size are given by that table; D and trimming were obtained from the DNA. The data hold tens of thousands of clones, with approximately 87% observed a single time. This rearrangement joins TRBV7-8 to TRBJ1-3; 8 bases match TRBD1. The sequenced material came from peripheral blood. The receptor's source is a woman at least 80 years old with acute or convalescent COVID-19. CDR3 loop: CASSLAARQGASGNTIYF. The CDR3 DNA sequence: TGTGCCAGCAGCTTAGCTGCCCGCCAGGGGGCGTCTGGAAACACCATATATTTT.